Listed here is a single T cell receptor (beta chain). Its antigen is not known. Here the CDR3 omits its conserved ending phenylalanine or tryptophan, so a read error is the likely source. The limits of the CDR3 on the DNA are not certain, so only TCRdb's listed CDR3 is given. The sample comes from a study of T cell responses to AZD1222 COVID-19 vaccine. Study details: It was second doses at about 4 or about 12 weeks that were pooled. Study results and caveats: Of spike-specific TCRs, nearly half reportedly target regions left unmutated in variants. The sample set comprised mostly white British donors with more females, and clonal diversity was possibly underestimated.

Including both end residues, the CDR3 is 17 amino acids long. The germline gives CDR1 SGHNT, CDR2 YYREEE (reference sequence). Clones were sequenced by immunoSEQ multiplex PCR, and TCRdb holds only the in-frame ones, with some missing. The sample shows 140,000 or so clones, approximately 91% of them seen only once. The chain employs TRBV5-4 and TRBJ2-7; the tabulated D call, TRBD1, remains unverified against the DNA. The TCR sequence derives from an adult in good health. The material sequenced was peripheral blood, taken on day 0 of AZD1222 vaccination. This CDR3 is CASSSIGWSTKHRGVGD.